This passage covers 18 T cell receptor beta chains from one sample sequenced in a study of blood T cell repertoires in COVID-19. Sequencing was performed with immunoSEQ multiplex PCR; in TCRdb, only in-frame clones are kept and a portion is missing. Seen here are 150,000 to 200,000 clones, approximately 87% observed once, and the top ten hold approximately 11%. Sequencing was performed on peripheral blood. The receptors were sampled from a woman aged 55-75 years with COVID-19, enrolled during active disease.

The rearrangement uses TRBV7-2 and TRBJ1-2, with unresolved D. Germline CDR1 is SGHTA and CDR2 is FQGNSA. CDR3 size: 16 residues. V lost 0 bases, J lost 2 bases, and 13 bases lay in between. The CDR3 spells CASSLAGRAFNYGYTF. CDR3 sequence (DNA): TGTGCCAGCAGCTTAGCGGGGAGGGCCTTCAACTATGGCTACACCTTC.

The chain uses TRBV19 and TRBJ2-3; the match to TRBD2 covers 8 bases. The CDR3 covers 15 residues. Unmatched junction bases numbered 7, after V lost 7 bases and J lost 1 base. Germline V gene sequence: CDR1 LNHDA, CDR2 SQIVND (reference sequence). The CDR3 bases are TGTGCCAGTAACCAACTAGCGGCCCGCACAGATACGCAGTATTTT. This sequence encodes CASNQLAARTDTQYF. Looking up the rest from reference TRBV19 and TRBJ2-3 gives the full variable domain: DGGITQSPKYLFRKEGQNVTLSCEQNLNHDAMYWYRQDPGQGLRLIYYSQIVNDFQKGDIAEGYSVSREKKESFPLTVTSAQKNPTAFYLCASNQLAARTDTQYFGPGTRLTVL.

The chain carries TRBV5-1 and TRBJ2-5, with D maybe TRBD1 (6 bases). The CDR3 consists of 16 residues. Germline V gene lookup returns CDR1 SGHRS and CDR2 YFSETQ. Trimming cost V 0 bases and J 3 bases, with 15 bases left between them. The CDR3 nucleotides are TGCGCCAGCAGCTTGGACCCCCGGGCAGGGGAAGAGACCCAGTACTTC. This gives the protein CASSLDPRAGEETQYF.

The genes are TRBV7-2 and TRBJ2-4; TRBD1 agrees at 8 bases. The CDR3 consists of 16 residues. Unmatched junction bases numbered 8, after V lost 6 bases and J lost 1 base. The germline V gene encodes CDR1 SGHTA and CDR2 FQGNSA. This CDR3 reads CASRVGQGMAKNIQYF. The CDR3 DNA follows: TGTGCCAGCAGGGTCGGACAGGGAATGGCCAAAAACATTCAGTACTTC.

This chain connects TRBV9 to TRBJ2-1; 9 bases are shared with TRBD2. With 4 bases clipped from V and 3 bases from J, the junction kept 5 bases outside the gene matches. CDR3 length equals 15 residues. From germline, CDR1 is SGDLS and CDR2 YYNGEE. The CDR3 protein is CASSSRLADYNEQFF. CDR3 in DNA: TGTGCCAGCAGCTCTCGACTAGCGGACTACAATGAGCAGTTCTTC.

V and J are TRBV9 and TRBJ2-7; 8 nucleotides agree with TRBD2. J lost 7 bases, V lost 0 bases, and 9 bases had no gene match. CDR3 size: 15 residues. CDR1 and CDR2 from the germline V gene are SGDLS and YYNGEE. CDR3 region: CASSVGPAGVGEQYF. DNA for the CDR3: TGTGCCAGCAGCGTAGGACCAGCGGGAGTGGGGGAGCAGTACTTC.

J is TRBJ2-3 and V is TRBV19; D possibly corresponds to TRBD2 (5 bases). Germline V CDR1 and CDR2: LNHDA, SQIVND (reference sequence). The V gene lost 6 bases and the J gene lost 0 bases, with 13 bases spanning the gap. The CDR3 consists of 15 residues. CDR3 amino acids: CASRSGSPSTDTQYF. In DNA form, the CDR3 reads TGTGCCAGTAGGTCGGGGAGTCCTAGCACAGATACGCAGTATTTT.

The table lists this clone with a count of one. The chain joins TRBV5-1 to TRBJ1-5, with D perhaps matching TRBD1 (5 bases). The CDR3 spans 15 residues. Between the trimmed V and J ends, which lost 3 bases and 0 bases, there was a span of 10 bases. Looked up from germline, CDR1 is SGHRS and CDR2 is YFSETQ. CDR3 in amino acids: CASSWEGNSNQPQHF. The DNA of the CDR3 is TGCGCCAGCAGCTGGGAGGGGAATAGCAATCAGCCCCAGCATTTT.

This clone was found once. The chain uses TRBV9 and TRBJ1-3, with 8 positions matching TRBD1. J was trimmed by 6 bases and V by 4 bases; bases with no gene match: 9. Germline CDR1 reads SGDLS; CDR2 reads YYNGEE. The CDR3 covers 15 residues. The CDR3 DNA reads as TGTGCCAGCAGCTCTCCCAGGGGGCCCGAAAACACCATATATTTT. Translated, it gives CASSSPRGPENTIYF.

This clone was recorded only once. The rearrangement joins TRBV5-1 to TRBJ2-2; 11 nucleotides agree with TRBD2. The CDR3 has 18 amino acids. The junction had 8 bases not matched to a gene; V was cut back by 0 bases and J by 4 bases. Per germline, CDR1 SGHRS and CDR2 YFSETQ. For the CDR3, the DNA is TGCGCCAGCAGCTTGGTCCGCTCTAGCGGGAGGCCCACCGGGGAGCTGTTTTTT. It is translated as CASSLVRSSGRPTGELFF.

This chain connects TRBV19 to TRBJ1-6, with D perhaps matching TRBD1 (6 bases). Germline lookup yields CDR1 LNHDA and CDR2 SQIVND (reference sequence). The CDR3 consists of 15 residues. The V end lost 3 bases, the J end lost 5 bases, and 11 bases lay between the germline ends. The chain's CDR3 is CASSIRGQNNSPLHF. CDR3 bases: TGTGCCAGTAGTATTCGCGGACAGAATAATTCACCCCTCCACTTT.

V gene TRBV24-1 combines with J gene TRBJ1-2; TRBD1 matches at 7 bases. The junction had 3 bases not matched to a gene; V was cut back by 2 bases and J by 7 bases. The CDR3 is 13 residues long. Germline CDR1 is KGHDR and CDR2 is SFDVKD. The CDR3 bases are TGTGCCACCAGTGATTCCACAGGGGCTGGCTACACCTTC. Translating gives CATSDSTGAGYTF.

This rearrangement joins TRBV9 to TRBJ2-1, with 9 positions matching TRBD2. The V gene end was trimmed by 0 bases and the J gene end by 6 bases; junction bases not matched to a gene: 1. CDR3 length: 14 amino acids. Germline values: CDR1 SGDLS, CDR2 YYNGEE. This chain's CDR3 is CASSVGGRANEQFF. CDR3 coding DNA: TGTGCCAGCAGCGTAGGCGGGAGGGCCAATGAGCAGTTCTTC.

This chain joins TRBV7-2 and TRBJ2-2, with 9 bases lining up with TRBD2. The CDR3 loop spans 16 amino acids. J was trimmed by 0 bases and V by 5 bases; bases with no gene match: 4. Germline V gives CDR1 SGHTA, CDR2 FQGNSA. The CDR3 DNA sequence: TGTGCCAGCAGCAAGACTAGCGGCGCGAACACCGGGGAGCTGTTTTTT. Amino acid sequence: CASSKTSGANTGELFF.

The chain employs TRBV7-8 and TRBJ1-2; TRBD1 agrees at 10 bases. The CDR3 covers 15 residues. The ends lost 1 base at V and 3 bases at J; junction bases unmatched: 2. Per the germline V gene, CDR1 is SGHVS and CDR2 is FQNEAQ. CDR3 nucleotides: TGTGCCAGCAGCTTAGGGACAGGGGGGCACTATGGCTACACCTTC. Encoded protein: CASSLGTGGHYGYTF. Full variable domain (outside the CDR3, taken from reference TRBV7-8 and TRBJ1-2): GAGVSQSPRYKVAKRGQDVALRCDPISGHVSLFWYQQALGQGPEFLTYFQNEAQLDKSGLPSDRFFAERPEGSVSTLKIQRTQQEDSAVYLCASSLGTGGHYGYTFGSGTRLTVV.

V gene TRBV7-6 combines with J gene TRBJ2-3; 7 nucleotides agree with TRBD2. CDR3 length: 15 residues. V lost 1 base and J lost 5; bases outside the gene matches: 6. Germline loops: CDR1 SGHVS, CDR2 FNYEAQ. The CDR3 coding sequence is TGTGCCAGCAGCTTAGGCGGGAGAGTAGAAGATACGCAGTATTTT. This translates into CASSLGGRVEDTQYF.

CDR3 sequence: CASSSGLAASRWYEQYF. In DNA, the CDR3 is TGTGCCAGTAGTTCGGGACTAGCGGCTTCCCGGTGGTACGAGCAGTACTTC. This chain joins TRBV19 and TRBJ2-7; 11 bases line up with TRBD2. The CDR3 is 17 residues long. CDR1 and CDR2 from the germline V gene are LNHDA and SQIVND (reference sequence). V gave up 5 bases and J gave up 4 bases; unmatched junction bases: 13. Full variable domain (remainder filled in from reference TRBV19 and TRBJ2-7): DGGITQSPKYLFRKEGQNVTLSCEQNLNHDAMYWYRQDPGQGLRLIYYSQIVNDFQKGDIAEGYSVSREKKESFPLTVTSAQKNPTAFYLCASSSGLAASRWYEQYFGPGTRLTVT.

The chain combines TRBV11-3 with TRBJ1-1, with no clear D. Per germline, CDR1 SGHNT and CDR2 YENEEA. V was trimmed by 2 bases and J by 1 base, leaving 11 bases between them. The CDR3 has 15 amino acids. CDR3 in amino acids: CASSLSGRSNTEAFF. CDR3 nucleotide sequence: TGTGCCAGCAGCTTATCCGGGAGGTCGAACACTGAAGCTTTCTTT. Supplemented by reference TRBV11-3 and TRBJ1-1, the full variable domain reads EAGVVQSPRYKIIEKKQPVAFWCNPISGHNTLYWYLQNLGQGPELLIRYENEEAVDDSQLPKDRFSAERLKGVDSTLKIQPAELGDSAVYLCASSLSGRSNTEAFFGQGTRLTVV.